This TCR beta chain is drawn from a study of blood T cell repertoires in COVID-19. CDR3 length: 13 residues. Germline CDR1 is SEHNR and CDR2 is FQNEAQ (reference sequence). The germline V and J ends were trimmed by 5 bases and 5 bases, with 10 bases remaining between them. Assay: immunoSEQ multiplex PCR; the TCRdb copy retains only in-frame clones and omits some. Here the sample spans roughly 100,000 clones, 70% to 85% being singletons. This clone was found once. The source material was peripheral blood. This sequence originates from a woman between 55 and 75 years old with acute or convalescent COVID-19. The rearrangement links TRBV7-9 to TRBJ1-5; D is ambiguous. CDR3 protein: CASSREADQPQHF. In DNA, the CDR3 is TGTGCCAGCAGCCGAGAGGCAGATCAGCCCCAGCATTTT.